These 4 T cell receptor beta chains were all obtained from the same sample, sequenced in a study of esophageal squamous cell carcinoma under preoperative chemotherapy. TCRdb used MiXCR to reprocess the PCR reads, holding one entry per CDR3 protein. The data contain roughly 12,000 distinct CDR3 sequences, approximately 54% of them singletons. Time point denoted: before preoperative PTX-NDP chemotherapy. The specimen was taken from a patient given preoperative chemotherapy. The source is a human donor with esophageal squamous cell carcinoma. The donor label of this sample is uncertain.

The V and J genes are TRBV6-1 and TRBJ2-7; perhaps D is TRBD1 or TRBD2 (5 bases each). The CDR3 runs to 14 residues. V lost 4 bases and J lost 0, with 10 bases in between. Germline lookup yields CDR1 MNHNS and CDR2 SASEGT. CDR3 sequence reads: CASSVGEFSYEQYF. Here the CDR3 DNA reads TGTGCCAGCAGTGTAGGGGAGTTCTCCTACGAGCAGTACTTC.

This clonotype was picked up many times. The rearrangement links TRBV10-2 to TRBJ2-1; possibly TRBD2 for D (5 bases). Judging by the DNA end, TRBJ2-7 fits better; the J call may be wrong. The CDR3 has 11 amino acids. Germline V gene data show CDR1 as WSHSY and CDR2 as SAAADI. The CDR3 region has the DNA TGCGCCAGCACCGAAGGCGGGGAGCAGTACTTC. Its translation is CASTEGGEQYF.

With regard to this clonotype: One end of the junction varies from germline; a read error may be responsible. The V and J genes are TRBV10-3 and TRBJ2-4, with D perhaps matching TRBD2 (7 bases). CDR3 size: 15 residues. Per the germline V gene, CDR1 is ENHRY and CDR2 is SYGVKD. The CDR3 sequence: CGGGPGGGDEETQYF. The CDR3 DNA sequence: TGTGGTGGGGGGCCCGGGGGAGGGGACGAAGAGACGCAGTATTTC.

The gene calls are TRBV28 and TRBJ2-7; D not certain. The CDR3 covers 10 residues. The germline V and J ends were trimmed by 5 bases and 10 bases, with 9 bases remaining between them. From germline, CDR1 is MDHEN and CDR2 SYDVKM. The CDR3: CASSREDQYF. In DNA form, the CDR3 reads TGTGCCAGCAGTAGAGAGGACCAGTACTTC. Variable domain in full (rest from reference TRBV28 and TRBJ2-7): DVKVTQSSRYLVKRTGEKVFLECVQDMDHENMFWYRQDPGLGLRLIYFSYDVKMKEKGDIPEGYSVSREKKERFSLILESASTNQTSMYLCASSREDQYFGPGTRLTVT.